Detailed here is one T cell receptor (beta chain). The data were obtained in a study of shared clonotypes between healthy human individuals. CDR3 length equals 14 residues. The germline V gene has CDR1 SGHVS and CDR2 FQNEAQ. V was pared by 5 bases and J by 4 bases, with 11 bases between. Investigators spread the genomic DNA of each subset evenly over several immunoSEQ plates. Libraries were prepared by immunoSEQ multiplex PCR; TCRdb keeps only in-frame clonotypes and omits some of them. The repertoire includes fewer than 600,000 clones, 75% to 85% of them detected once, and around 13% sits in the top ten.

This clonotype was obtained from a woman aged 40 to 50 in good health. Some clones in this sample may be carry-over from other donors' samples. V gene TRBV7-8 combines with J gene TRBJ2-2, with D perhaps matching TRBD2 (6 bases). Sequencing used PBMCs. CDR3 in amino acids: CASSPAGPTGELFF. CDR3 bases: TGTGCCAGCAGCCCGGCGGGGCCCACCGGGGAGCTGTTTTTT.